The 23 T cell receptor beta chains listed next were all sequenced from one sample in a study of blood T cell repertoires in COVID-19. The method was immunoSEQ multiplex PCR; TCRdb's version includes in-frame clones alone and lacks a portion of them. The data contain around 220,000 clones, roughly 87% of them seen just once; the ten biggest clones take up about 6%. Sequencing input: PBMCs or T cells enriched from blood (not recorded which). The origin of the receptors is a woman aged 30 to 39 with acute COVID-19.

This clone was found once. This chain joins TRBV15 and TRBJ2-5; D gene uncertain. Germline loops: CDR1 LNHNV, CDR2 YYDKDF (reference sequence). The CDR3 covers 15 residues. V was trimmed by 5 bases and J by 1 base, leaving 14 bases between them. CDR3 protein: CATSPRAGSQETQYF. CDR3 nucleotide sequence: TGTGCCACCAGCCCTAGAGCCGGCTCCCAAGAGACCCAGTACTTC. The complete variable domain, with remaining parts taken from reference TRBV15 and TRBJ2-5, reads DAMVIQNPRYQVTQFGKPVTLSCSQTLNHNVMYWYQQKSSQAPKLLFHYYDKDFNNEADTPDNFQSRRPNTSFCFLDIRSPGLGDTAMYLCATSPRAGSQETQYFGPGTRLLVL.

The V call is TRBV3-1 (or the pseudogene TRBV3-2), the J call TRBJ2-7, with a possible D match to TRBD1 (6 bases). Germline CDR1 is LGHDT and CDR2 is YNNKEL (reference sequence). The CDR3 has 15 amino acids. V lost 4 bases, J lost 2 bases, and 15 bases lay in between. The CDR3 sequence is CASSPTRQDPYEQYF. Here the CDR3 DNA reads TGTGCCAGCAGCCCAACCCGACAGGATCCCTACGAGCAGTACTTC.

The V call is TRBV28, the J call TRBJ1-2, with 12 bases that match TRBD1. The V gene end was trimmed by 6 bases and the J gene end by 2 bases; junction bases not matched to a gene: 13. The CDR3 has 18 residues. Germline lookup yields CDR1 MDHEN and CDR2 SYDVKM. This CDR3 reads CASSGSLGQGALNYGYTF. The CDR3 DNA follows: TGTGCCAGCAGCGGCTCCTTGGGACAGGGGGCTTTAAACTATGGCTACACCTTC.

This clone came up a few times. V gene TRBV2 combines with J gene TRBJ2-2; D remains unclear. Germline V gives CDR1 SNHLY, CDR2 FYNNEI. Trimming took 3 bases from V and 4 from J, leaving 6 bases between them. The CDR3 contains 13 residues. This CDR3 reads CASSDRTTGELFF. CDR3 nucleotides: TGTGCCAGCAGTGACAGAACCACCGGGGAGCTGTTTTTT.

This chain joins TRBV15 and TRBJ1-5; D unresolved. This CDR3 is built from 13 residues. V lost 0 bases and J 5 bases, leaving 5 bases between the germline ends. Germline lookup yields CDR1 LNHNV and CDR2 YYDKDF (reference sequence). The CDR3 bases are TGTGCCACCAGCAGAGAACAAGATCAGCCCCAGCATTTT. This codes for CATSREQDQPQHF.

The chain employs TRBV7-9 and TRBJ1-3; D call uncertain. The length of the CDR3 is 15 residues. Trimming took 3 bases from V and 0 from J, leaving 9 bases between them. CDR1 is SEHNR, CDR2 FQNEAQ, per germline (reference sequence). In DNA form, the CDR3 reads TGTGCCAGCAGCTTCGCCGGGAGCTCTGGAAACACCATATATTTT. Encoded protein: CASSFAGSSGNTIYF.

V is TRBV30 and J is TRBJ2-7; maybe TRBD1 (6 bases). Germline CDR1 is GTSNPN and CDR2 is SVGIG (reference sequence). Deletions cut 3 bases from V and 5 bases from J, with 14 bases between. This CDR3 comprises 13 residues. CDR3 nucleotide sequence: TGTGCCTGGAGCGCGTTAGGGGGACACGAGCAGTACTTC. It encodes CAWSALGGHEQYF.

The rearrangement joins TRBV6-5 to TRBJ2-7; D remains ambiguous. The V end was cut by 2 bases, the J end by 6 bases, with 17 bases between. The CDR3 is 15 amino acids. Germline lookup yields CDR1 MNHEY and CDR2 SVGAGI. CDR3 sequence reads: CASSYVGDALGEQYF. DNA of the CDR3: TGTGCCAGCAGTTACGTCGGAGACGCCCTTGGCGAGCAGTACTTC.

This chain joins TRBV7-9 and TRBJ2-3; TRBD2 matches at 8 bases. The CDR3 is 14 residues long. V dropped 4 bases and J dropped 4; count of bases not matched to a gene: 4. The germline V gene encodes CDR1 SEHNR and CDR2 FQNEAQ (reference sequence). CDR3 region: CASSYGGASDTQYF. The CDR3 bases are TGTGCCAGCAGCTACGGGGGGGCCTCAGATACGCAGTATTTT.

The V and J genes are TRBV7-3 and TRBJ2-7; 7 nucleotides line up with TRBD2. Germline assignment: CDR1 SGHTA and CDR2 FQGTGA. The CDR3 runs 14 residues. Trimming at V came to 4 bases and at J to 3 bases, leaving 6 bases not matched to a gene. CDR3 loop: CASSSLGGYYEQYF. The CDR3 bases are TGTGCCAGCAGCTCGCTGGGAGGGTACTACGAGCAGTACTTC.

The rearrangement uses TRBV5-1 and TRBJ1-2; no firm D call. This CDR3 region has 15 residues. V was pared by 4 bases and J by 0 bases, with 13 bases between. Germline V lookup: CDR1 SGHRS, CDR2 YFSETQ. The CDR3 sequence: CASSRGREANYGYTF. The CDR3 nucleotides are TGCGCCAGCAGCAGAGGACGGGAAGCTAACTATGGCTACACCTTC.

Written as DNA, the CDR3 is TGTGCCACCACCACCGGGACTACCTACAATGAGCAGTTCTTC. It is translated as CATTTGTTYNEQFF. The chain joins TRBV15 to TRBJ2-1; 7 nucleotides align to TRBD2. This CDR3 is 14 amino acids long. Germline V gene sequence: CDR1 LNHNV, CDR2 YYDKDF (reference sequence). V dropped 7 bases and J dropped 2; count of bases not matched to a gene: 5.

A single count supports this clone. V and J are TRBV7-2 and TRBJ1-2, with TRBD1 as a possible D gene (6 bases). The CDR3 consists of 15 residues. V lost 8 bases and J lost 7, with 23 bases in between. The germline V gene encodes CDR1 SGHTA and CDR2 FQGNSA. CDR3 DNA sequence: TGTGCCAGCGGGCCACGGACAGACCAGACCACTGGCTACACCTTC. It yields the protein CASGPRTDQTTGYTF.

The rearrangement links TRBV7-9 to TRBJ2-1; 10 bases are shared with TRBD2. Germline values: CDR1 SEHNR, CDR2 FQNEAQ (reference sequence). The V gene end was trimmed by 5 bases and the J gene end by 7 bases; junction bases not matched to a gene: 5. The CDR3 is 14 residues long. DNA of the CDR3: TGTGCCAGCAGCCACAGCGGGGGGGGTAATGAGCAGTTCTTC. Its translation: CASSHSGGGNEQFF.

This clone was recorded only once. The V gene is TRBV25-1, the J gene TRBJ2-7; 9 bases line up with TRBD1. Trimming at V came to 8 bases and at J to 6 bases, leaving 8 bases not matched to a gene. In germline, CDR1 is MGHDK, CDR2 SYGVNS. The CDR3 covers 13 residues. CDR3 loop: CASARTGVGEQYF. CDR3 nucleotide sequence: TGTGCCAGCGCCCGGACAGGGGTCGGCGAGCAGTACTTC.

The V call is TRBV7-2, the J call TRBJ1-2, with D perhaps TRBD1 (6 bases). The CDR3 length is 14 residues. From germline, CDR1 is SGHTA and CDR2 FQGNSA. Trimming removed 5 bases from V and 3 bases from J, with 13 bases in between. The CDR3, as DNA: TGTGCCAGCAGCCCTGCCTGGACAGACTATGGCTACACCTTC. Protein: CASSPAWTDYGYTF.

The chain couples TRBV7-2 to TRBJ2-2; TRBD1 is a possible D gene (5 bases). The CDR3 is 15 amino acids. Germline-derived CDR1 and CDR2 are SGHTA and FQGNSA. V was shortened by 2 bases and J by 2 bases, with 9 bases between the two germline ends. Written as DNA, the CDR3 is TGTGCCAGCAGCTTACAGGACAAAAACACCGGGGAGCTGTTTTTT. Its protein is CASSLQDKNTGELFF.

V is TRBV23-1 and J is TRBJ2-5; TRBD2 aligns across 10 bases. TRBV23-1 is an ORF, with its function uncertain. The junction had 14 bases not matched to a gene; V was cut back by 0 bases and J by 1 base. This CDR3 is built from 20 residues. CDR3 sequence reads: CASSQSTTGAGGLLQETQYF. The CDR3 coding sequence is TGCGCCAGCAGTCAATCCACAACCGGAGCGGGAGGGCTCCTCCAAGAGACCCAGTACTTC.

Only a few counts were recorded for this clone. This rearrangement joins TRBV10-2 to TRBJ1-2; 9 nucleotides agree with TRBD1. Trimming removed 2 bases from V and 4 bases from J; junction bases left unmatched: 8. This CDR3 has 16 residues. CDR1 and CDR2 from the germline V gene are WSHSY and SAAADI. The CDR3 DNA reads TGCGCCAGCAGTGAGCAGAGAGGACAGGGGTTCTATGGCTACACCTTC. Encoded protein: CASSEQRGQGFYGYTF.

This chain links TRBV28 with TRBJ1-2; TRBD1 matches at 8 bases. Trimming took 3 bases from V and 8 from J; bases not matched to a gene: 8. Germline V gives CDR1 MDHEN, CDR2 SYDVKM. This CDR3 contains 14 residues. The DNA of the CDR3 is TGTGCCAGCAGTTTCTCCCACGGGACAGGAGGCTACACCTTC. Its translation: CASSFSHGTGGYTF.

V is TRBV19 and J is TRBJ2-1; possibly TRBD2 for D (6 bases). Trimming removed 2 bases at V and 1 base at J, with 18 bases between. The CDR3 totals 18 residues. Germline V CDR1 and CDR2: LNHDA, SQIVND (reference sequence). The CDR3 loop reads CASSIRVVRERSYNEQFF. CDR3 nucleotides: TGTGCCAGTAGTATAAGGGTGGTACGGGAGCGGTCCTACAATGAGCAGTTCTTC.

The V gene is TRBV18, the J gene TRBJ1-5; TRBD1 aligns across 8 bases. Germline V lookup: CDR1 KGHSH, CDR2 LQKENI. Losses at the gene ends were 6 bases for V and 3 bases for J; bases not matched to a gene: 4. The CDR3 length is 14 residues. The CDR3 protein is CASSPTGDNQPQHF. The CDR3 nucleotides are TGTGCCAGCTCTCCGACAGGGGACAATCAGCCCCAGCATTTT.

The chain links TRBV2 to TRBJ1-4; a possible D gene is TRBD1 (5 bases). The germline gives CDR1 SNHLY, CDR2 FYNNEI. CDR3 length equals 14 residues. V dropped 8 bases and J dropped 4 bases, with 14 bases sitting between them. This chain's CDR3 is CASVTDSFNEKLFF. In nucleotides, the CDR3 is TGTGCCAGCGTCACCGACAGTTTTAATGAAAAACTGTTTTTT.